Each of the 19 T cell receptor beta chains below was sequenced from the same sample in a study of cytomegalovirus exposure and HLA in healthy donors. 60 Vbeta and 13 Jbeta primers were used in PCR. Sequenced by immunoSEQ multiplex PCR; TCRdb stores in-frame clones only, minus some. The table includes 60,000 to 70,000 clones, 75% to 80% detected once. The sample consisted of PBMCs. All receptors come from a man aged 18 to 29 in good health and CMV-seropositive.

In its sample, this clone was seen once. The chain combines TRBV6-5 with TRBJ1-2; D not resolved. CDR1 MNHEY and CDR2 SVGAGI come from the germline V gene. The CDR3 is 12 amino acids. Trimming cost V 5 bases and J 3 bases, with 7 bases left between them. The CDR3 sequence is CASSGTDYGYTF. The CDR3 DNA follows: TGTGCCAGCAGTGGCACAGACTATGGCTACACCTTC.

The chain uses TRBV6-4 and TRBJ2-1; 13 positions match TRBD2. Germline values: CDR1 MRHNA, CDR2 SNTAGT. The CDR3 is made up of 16 amino acids. V was pared by 7 bases and J by 8 bases, with 11 bases of the junction left unmatched. The CDR3 here is CASTDSTSGGADEQFF. The CDR3 DNA reads as TGTGCCAGCACCGACTCCACTAGCGGGGGGGCCGATGAGCAGTTCTTC.

This chain links TRBV7-9 with TRBJ2-7; D perhaps matches TRBD2 (6 bases). CDR3 size: 14 residues. CDR1 and CDR2 from the germline V gene are SEHNR and FQNEAQ (reference sequence). Trimming shortened V by 3 bases and J by 2 bases, and 11 bases separated the two germline ends. The DNA for the CDR3 is TGTGCCAGCAGCTTCGGCGGGATCCCCTACGAGCAGTACTTC. Encoded protein: CASSFGGIPYEQYF.

This rearrangement joins TRBV19 to TRBJ1-1; TRBD1 might be the D (6 bases). Germline values: CDR1 LNHDA, CDR2 SQIVND (reference sequence). With 5 bases removed from V and 6 bases from J, the gap between germline ends came to 13 bases. The CDR3 loop spans 13 amino acids. CDR3 protein: CASSSERQAEAFF. The CDR3 nucleotides are TGTGCCAGTAGTTCCGAGAGACAGGCTGAAGCTTTCTTT.

The chain combines TRBV10-3 with TRBJ1-4; no clear D. CDR1 and CDR2 (germline): ENHRY, SYGVKD. The CDR3 has 14 amino acids. The V end lost 0 bases, the J end lost 7 bases, and 9 bases lay between the germline ends. CDR3 sequence reads: CAISESILAEKLFF. The CDR3 region has the DNA TGTGCCATCAGTGAGTCGATTCTGGCTGAAAAACTGTTTTTT.

The DNA for the CDR3 is TGTGCCAGCAGCGGTAGCAATCAGCCCCAGCATTTT. Its protein product is CASSGSNQPQHF. V is TRBV27 and J is TRBJ1-5, with D uncertain. Trimming removed 6 bases from V and 0 bases from J, with 3 bases in between. The CDR3 covers 12 residues. Germline CDR1 reads MNHEY; CDR2 reads SMNVEV (reference sequence).

V and J are TRBV30 and TRBJ1-1; D might be TRBD1 (6 bases). The CDR3 runs 14 residues. Trimming removed 0 bases at V and 4 bases at J, with 12 bases between. Germline CDR1 is GTSNPN and CDR2 is SVGIG (reference sequence). The CDR3 DNA reads TGTGCCTGGAGTGTATCGGGGGGCACCACTGAAGCTTTCTTT. Protein: CAWSVSGGTTEAFF.

The rearrangement uses TRBV9 and TRBJ2-7; D might be TRBD2 (6 bases). This CDR3 spans 16 amino acids. V lost 3 bases, J lost 0 bases, and 16 bases lay in between. CDR1 and CDR2 from the germline V gene are SGDLS and YYNGEE. The CDR3 nucleotides read TGTGCCAGCAGCGCCGGCGGGGCTTGGGGCTCCTACGAGCAGTACTTC. This codes for CASSAGGAWGSYEQYF.

The chain carries TRBV30 and TRBJ1-2; no definite D call. The CDR3 runs 12 residues. The germline CDR1 and CDR2 sequences are GTSNPN and SVGIG (reference sequence). Trimming took off 3 bases at V and 3 bases at J, with 8 bases between the two ends. CDR3: CAWRELDYGYTF. The CDR3 DNA follows: TGTGCCTGGAGAGAACTCGACTATGGCTACACCTTC.

The chain carries TRBV2 and TRBJ1-5; D uncertain. The CDR3 has 13 amino acids. Between the trimmed V and J ends, which lost 7 bases and 5 bases, there was a span of 12 bases. CDR1 and CDR2 from the germline V gene are SNHLY and FYNNEI. The CDR3 DNA reads as TGTGCCAGCACCGGGATGCGGCATCAGCCCCAGCATTTT. Translated, it gives CASTGMRHQPQHF. Based on the CDR3 plus reference TRBV2 and TRBJ1-5, the full variable domain is EPEVTQTPSHQVTQMGQEVILRCVPISNHLYFYWYRQILGQKVEFLVSFYNNEISEKSEIFDDQFSVERPDGSNFTLKIRSTKLEDSAMYFCASTGMRHQPQHFGDGTRLSIL.

The V call is TRBV30, the J call TRBJ1-3; no clear D gene. Germline assignment: CDR1 GTSNPN and CDR2 SVGIG (reference sequence). V lost 3 bases, J lost 4 bases, and 4 bases lay in between. The CDR3 has 11 amino acids. The DNA of the CDR3 is TGTGCCTGGAGGGCCGGAAACACCATATATTTT. Residues: CAWRAGNTIYF.

There are a few counts of this clone. The rearrangement links TRBV7-2 to TRBJ1-3, with D perhaps matching TRBD1 (6 bases). The CDR3 is made up of 16 amino acids. Germline V CDR1 and CDR2: SGHTA, FQGNSA. With 7 bases removed from V and 2 bases from J, the gap between germline ends came to 18 bases. The CDR3 loop reads CASNGGRGGAGNTIYF. CDR3 nucleotides: TGTGCCAGCAACGGGGGGCGGGGAGGCGCTGGAAACACCATATATTTT. The variable domain in full, completed from reference TRBV7-2 and TRBJ1-3, reads GAGVSQSPSNKVTEKGKDVELRCDPISGHTALYWYRQSLGQGLEFLIYFQGNSAPDKSGLPSDRFSAERTGGSVSTLTIQRTQQEDSAVYLCASNGGRGGAGNTIYFGEGSWLTVV.

The chain recombines TRBV10-3 with TRBJ1-2; D ambiguous. Germline lookup yields CDR1 ENHRY and CDR2 SYGVKD. This CDR3 has 12 residues. Trimming removed 10 bases at V and 5 bases at J, with 14 bases between. Here the CDR3 DNA reads TGTGCCACCACAACAGCCGAGTATGGCTACACCTTC. Translating gives CATTTAEYGYTF.

The chain carries TRBV30 and TRBJ1-5; TRBD1 might be the D (6 bases). The CDR3 contains 11 residues. V was clipped by 0 bases and J by 12 bases, with 9 bases between them. Looked up from germline, CDR1 is GTSNPN and CDR2 is SVGIG (reference sequence). For the CDR3, the DNA is TGTGCCTGGAGTGTGGGACATGACCAGCATTTT. It translates to CAWSVGHDQHF.

The chain carries TRBV30 and TRBJ2-5, with unresolved D. The V gene's germline CDR1 is GTSNPN and CDR2 SVGIG (reference sequence). V was shortened by 1 base and J by 5 bases, with 11 bases between the two germline ends. This CDR3 is built from 13 residues. CDR3 DNA: TGTGCCTGGAGTGGTAATAGCTGGGAGACCCAGTACTTC. Translated: CAWSGNSWETQYF.

In its sample, this clone was seen a few times. The rearrangement joins TRBV29-1 to TRBJ1-2, with 9 bases fitting TRBD1. The CDR3 spans 14 residues. CDR1 is SQVTM, CDR2 ANQGSEA, per germline. J lost 4 bases, V lost 2 bases, and 5 bases had no gene match. CDR3 amino acids: CSVERDREGYGYTF. The CDR3 coding sequence is TGCAGCGTTGAAAGGGACAGGGAGGGCTATGGCTACACCTTC.

This chain connects TRBV12-5 to TRBJ2-1; D gene unclear. The germline V gene encodes CDR1 LGHNT and CDR2 FRNRAP. The CDR3 is 15 residues long. Trimming removed 6 bases from V and 6 bases from J, with 18 bases in between. CDR3 loop: CASGSSTERLNEQFF. CDR3 nucleotides: TGTGCTAGTGGCTCGTCAACCGAGAGGCTCAATGAGCAGTTCTTC.

The gene calls are TRBV30 and TRBJ1-1; 7 bases fit TRBD1. CDR3 length: 15 residues. Germline-derived CDR1 and CDR2 are GTSNPN and SVGIG (reference sequence). Trimming removed 2 bases from V and 14 bases from J; junction bases left unmatched: 20. CDR3 loop: CAWSNLGQGELKRFF. The CDR3 DNA reads TGTGCCTGGAGTAATCTTGGGCAGGGGGAGCTGAAGCGGTTCTTT.

The chain carries TRBV19 and TRBJ2-3; 8 nucleotides match TRBD2. J gave up 6 bases and V 3 bases, and 2 bases lay outside the gene matches. Germline V gene sequence: CDR1 LNHDA, CDR2 SQIVND (reference sequence). The CDR3 length is 13 residues. Here the CDR3 DNA reads TGTGCCAGTAGTATTAGGACTAGCGATACGCAGTATTTT. Protein sequence: CASSIRTSDTQYF.